Sequencing of this T cell receptor beta chain was carried out in a study of T-cell reconstitution after alpha-beta-depleted transplantation in children. General study points: Alpha-beta T cells about two months after transplant reportedly derived from several hundred expanded graft clones. It was surviving recipient T cells and thymic progenitors that gave some patients high TCRbeta diversity at day 60. T cells produced anew were the main source of T-cell counts and diversity one year after transplant.

The TCRbeta library incorporated unique molecular identifiers. From the PCR reads, TCRdb called clonotypes with MiXCR, one entry per CDR3 protein. The table shows fewer than 350,000 distinct CDR3 sequences, with 6% to 10% occurring only once. This clonotype was recorded many times. What it recognizes is unknown. Looked up from germline, CDR1 is MNHEY and CDR2 is SMNVEV (reference sequence). The CDR3 is 15 residues long. The V gene end was trimmed by 7 bases and the J gene end by 2 bases; junction bases not matched to a gene: 11. The chain joins TRBV27 to TRBJ2-7; the match to TRBD1 covers 7 bases. This TCR came from a female patient aged 2-10 years who had a stem cell transplant for Fanconi anemia, so the T cells may come from the graft donor. The source was peripheral blood, collected 360 days after TCRalphabeta/CD19-depleted stem cell transplant. The CDR3 spells CASTLGSGTAYEQYF. The CDR3 coding sequence is TGTGCCAGCACCTTGGGGTCCGGGACAGCCTACGAGCAGTACTTC.